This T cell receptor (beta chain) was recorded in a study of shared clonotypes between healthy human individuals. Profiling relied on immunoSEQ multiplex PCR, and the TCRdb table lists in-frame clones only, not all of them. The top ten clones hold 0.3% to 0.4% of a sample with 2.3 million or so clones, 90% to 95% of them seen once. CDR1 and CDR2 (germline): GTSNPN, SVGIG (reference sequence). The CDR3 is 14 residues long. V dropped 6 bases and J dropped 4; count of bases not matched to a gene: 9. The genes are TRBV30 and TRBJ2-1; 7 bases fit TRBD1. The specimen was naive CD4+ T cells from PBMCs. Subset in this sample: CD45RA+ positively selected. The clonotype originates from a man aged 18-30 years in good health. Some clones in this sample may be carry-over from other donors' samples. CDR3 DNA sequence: TGTGCCTGCTACCGGGACAGTGTGTACAATGAGCAGTTCTTC. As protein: CACYRDSVYNEQFF. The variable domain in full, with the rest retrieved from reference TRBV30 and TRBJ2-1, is SQTIHQWPATLVQPVGSPLSLECTVEGTSNPNLYWYRQAAGRGLQLLFYSVGIGQISSEVPQNLSASRPQDRQFILSSKKLLLSDSGFYLCACYRDSVYNEQFFGPGTRLTVL.